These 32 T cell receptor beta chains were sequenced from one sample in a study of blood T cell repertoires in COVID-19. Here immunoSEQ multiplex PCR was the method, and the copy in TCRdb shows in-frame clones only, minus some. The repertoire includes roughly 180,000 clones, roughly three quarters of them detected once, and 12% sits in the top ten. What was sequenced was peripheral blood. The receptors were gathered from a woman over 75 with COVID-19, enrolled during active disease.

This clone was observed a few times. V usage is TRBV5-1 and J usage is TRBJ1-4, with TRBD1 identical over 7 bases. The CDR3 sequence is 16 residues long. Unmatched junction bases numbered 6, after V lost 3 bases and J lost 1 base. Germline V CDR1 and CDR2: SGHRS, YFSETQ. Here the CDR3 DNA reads TGCGCCAGCAGCTGGGGACAGTCAGGAACTAATGAAAAACTGTTTTTT. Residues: CASSWGQSGTNEKLFF.

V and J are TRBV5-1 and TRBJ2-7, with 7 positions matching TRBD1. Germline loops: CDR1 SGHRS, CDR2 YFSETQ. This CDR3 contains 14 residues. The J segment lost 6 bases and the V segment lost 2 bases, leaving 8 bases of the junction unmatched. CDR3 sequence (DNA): TGCGCCAGCAGCTTAAGTGAAGGGGGCGGCGAGCAGTACTTC. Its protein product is CASSLSEGGGEQYF.

CDR3 in DNA: TGCGCCAGCAGCTCCACCTCGTTACAGGGCTCGGCTGGCTACACCTTC. Residues: CASSSTSLQGSAGYTF. This chain connects TRBV5-1 to TRBJ1-2, with a tentative D call TRBD1 (6 bases). Germline V gives CDR1 SGHRS, CDR2 YFSETQ. Deletions cut 3 bases from V and 7 bases from J, with 22 bases between. The CDR3 sequence is 16 residues long.

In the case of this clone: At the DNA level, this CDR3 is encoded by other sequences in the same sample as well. CDR3 region: CASSLVAGSTGELFF. CDR3 DNA: TGCGCCAGCAGCTTGGTTGCGGGGAGCACCGGGGAGCTGTTTTTT. V is TRBV5-1 and J is TRBJ2-2, with a tentative D call TRBD2 (6 bases). The V end was cut by 0 bases, the J end by 4 bases, with 10 bases between. There are 15 residues in the CDR3. From germline, CDR1 is SGHRS and CDR2 YFSETQ.

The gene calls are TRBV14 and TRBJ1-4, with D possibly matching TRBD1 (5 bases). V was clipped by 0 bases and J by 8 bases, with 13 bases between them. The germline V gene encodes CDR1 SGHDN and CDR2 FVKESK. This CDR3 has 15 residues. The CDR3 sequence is CASSQERRGREKLFF. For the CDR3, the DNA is TGTGCCAGCAGCCAAGAGAGGAGGGGACGGGAAAAACTGTTTTTT.

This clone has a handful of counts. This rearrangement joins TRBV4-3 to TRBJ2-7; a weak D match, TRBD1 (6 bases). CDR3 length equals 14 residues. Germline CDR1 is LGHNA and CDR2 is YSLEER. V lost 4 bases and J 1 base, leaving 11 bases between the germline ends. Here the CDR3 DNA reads TGCGCCAGCAGCCCCATGGACAGTTCCTACGAGCAGTACTTC. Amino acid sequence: CASSPMDSSYEQYF.

The CDR3 DNA sequence: TGTGCCAGCAGCCAGCAGACTTATGGCTACACCTTC. Protein sequence: CASSQQTYGYTF. The chain links TRBV14 to TRBJ1-2; D not certain. The length of the CDR3 is 12 residues. The ends were cut back, 3 bases at V and 5 bases at J, with 7 bases in the middle. Germline V CDR1 and CDR2: SGHDN, FVKESK.

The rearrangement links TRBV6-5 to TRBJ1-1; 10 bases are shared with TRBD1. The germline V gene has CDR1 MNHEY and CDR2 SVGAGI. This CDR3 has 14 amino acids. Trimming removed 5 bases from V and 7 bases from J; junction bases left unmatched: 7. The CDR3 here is CASSPGQGEDEAFF. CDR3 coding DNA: TGTGCCAGCAGTCCAGGACAGGGGGAAGATGAAGCTTTCTTT.

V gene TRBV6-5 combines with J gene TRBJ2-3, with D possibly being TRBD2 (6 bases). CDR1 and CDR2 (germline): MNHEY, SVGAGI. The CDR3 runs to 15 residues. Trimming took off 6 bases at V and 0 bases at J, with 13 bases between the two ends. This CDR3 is CASSLSLASTDTQYF. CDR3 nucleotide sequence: TGTGCCAGCAGCTTATCACTAGCTAGCACAGATACGCAGTATTTT.

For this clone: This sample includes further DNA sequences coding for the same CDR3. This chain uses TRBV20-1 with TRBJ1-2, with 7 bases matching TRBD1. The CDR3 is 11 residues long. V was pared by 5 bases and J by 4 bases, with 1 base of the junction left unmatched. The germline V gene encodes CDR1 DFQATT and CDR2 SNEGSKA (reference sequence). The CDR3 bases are TGCAGTGCTCGGGACAGCTATGGCTACACCTTC. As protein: CSARDSYGYTF.

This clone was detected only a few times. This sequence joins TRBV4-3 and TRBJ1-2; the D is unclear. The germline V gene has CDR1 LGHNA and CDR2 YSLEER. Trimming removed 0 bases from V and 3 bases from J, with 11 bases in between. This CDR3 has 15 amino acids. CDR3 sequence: CASSQEAGAYYGYTF. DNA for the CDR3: TGCGCCAGCAGCCAAGAAGCCGGAGCTTACTATGGCTACACCTTC.

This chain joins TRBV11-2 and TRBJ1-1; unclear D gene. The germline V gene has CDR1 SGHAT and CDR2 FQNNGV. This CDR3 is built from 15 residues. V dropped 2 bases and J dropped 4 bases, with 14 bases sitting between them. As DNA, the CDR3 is TGTGCCAGCAGCTTATCCGGCGGGAGAGGCACTGAAGCTTTCTTT. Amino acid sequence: CASSLSGGRGTEAFF.

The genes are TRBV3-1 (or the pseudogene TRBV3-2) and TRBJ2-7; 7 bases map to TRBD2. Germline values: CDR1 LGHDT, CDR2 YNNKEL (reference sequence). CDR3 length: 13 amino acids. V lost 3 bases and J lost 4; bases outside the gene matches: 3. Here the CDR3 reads CASSQAGVYEQYF. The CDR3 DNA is TGTGCCAGCAGCCAGGCGGGAGTATACGAGCAGTACTTC.

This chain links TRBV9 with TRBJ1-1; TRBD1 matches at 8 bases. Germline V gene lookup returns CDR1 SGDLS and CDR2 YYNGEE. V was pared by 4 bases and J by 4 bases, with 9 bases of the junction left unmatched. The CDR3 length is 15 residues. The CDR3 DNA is TGTGCCAGCAGCCTCCAGGGGGCCTCGGGCACTGAAGCTTTCTTT. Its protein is CASSLQGASGTEAFF.

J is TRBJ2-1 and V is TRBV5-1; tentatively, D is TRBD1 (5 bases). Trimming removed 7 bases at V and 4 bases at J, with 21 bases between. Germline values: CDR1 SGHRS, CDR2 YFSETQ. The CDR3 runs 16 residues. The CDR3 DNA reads TGCGCCAGCCACCTGGGTATATGGGGCCGTTACAATGAGCAGTTCTTC. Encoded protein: CASHLGIWGRYNEQFF. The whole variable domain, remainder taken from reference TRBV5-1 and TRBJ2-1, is KAGVTQTPRYLIKTRGQQVTLSCSPISGHRSVSWYQQTPGQGLQFLFEYFSETQRNKGNFPGRFSGRQFSNSRSEMNVSTLELGDSALYLCASHLGIWGRYNEQFFGPGTRLTVL.

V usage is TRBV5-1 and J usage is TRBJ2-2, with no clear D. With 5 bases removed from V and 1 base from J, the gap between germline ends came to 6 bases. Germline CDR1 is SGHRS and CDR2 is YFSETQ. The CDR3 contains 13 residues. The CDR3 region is CASRAGNTGELFF. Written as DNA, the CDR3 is TGCGCCAGCAGAGCAGGGAACACCGGGGAGCTGTTTTTT. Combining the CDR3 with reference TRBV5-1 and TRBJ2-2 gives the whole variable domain KAGVTQTPRYLIKTRGQQVTLSCSPISGHRSVSWYQQTPGQGLQFLFEYFSETQRNKGNFPGRFSGRQFSNSRSEMNVSTLELGDSALYLCASRAGNTGELFFGEGSRLTVL.

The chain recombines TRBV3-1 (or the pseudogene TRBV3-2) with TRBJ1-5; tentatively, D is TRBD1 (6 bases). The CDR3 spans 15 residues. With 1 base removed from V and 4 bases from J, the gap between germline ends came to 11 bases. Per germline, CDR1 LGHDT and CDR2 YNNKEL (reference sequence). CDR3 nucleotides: TGTGCCAGCAGCCAAGGGGTCCAGGGGAATCAGCCCCAGCATTTT. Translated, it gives CASSQGVQGNQPQHF.

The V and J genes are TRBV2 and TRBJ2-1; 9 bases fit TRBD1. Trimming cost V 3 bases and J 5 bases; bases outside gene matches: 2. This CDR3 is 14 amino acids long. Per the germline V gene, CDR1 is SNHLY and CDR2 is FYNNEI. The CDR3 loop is CASSDWDRDNEQFF. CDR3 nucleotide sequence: TGTGCCAGCAGTGATTGGGACAGGGACAATGAGCAGTTCTTC.

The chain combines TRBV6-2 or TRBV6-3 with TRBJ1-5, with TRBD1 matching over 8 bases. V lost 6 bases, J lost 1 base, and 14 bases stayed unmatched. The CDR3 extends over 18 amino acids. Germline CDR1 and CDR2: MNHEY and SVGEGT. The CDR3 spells CASSRPGGAPLSNQPQHF. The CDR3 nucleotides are TGTGCCAGCAGCCGTCCAGGGGGCGCCCCTTTGAGCAATCAGCCCCAGCATTTT.

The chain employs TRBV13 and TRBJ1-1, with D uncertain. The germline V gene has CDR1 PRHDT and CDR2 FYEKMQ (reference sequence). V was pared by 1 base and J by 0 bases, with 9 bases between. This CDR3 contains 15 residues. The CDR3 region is CASSLAGLMNTEAFF. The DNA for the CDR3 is TGTGCCAGCAGCTTAGCCGGACTGATGAACACTGAAGCTTTCTTT.

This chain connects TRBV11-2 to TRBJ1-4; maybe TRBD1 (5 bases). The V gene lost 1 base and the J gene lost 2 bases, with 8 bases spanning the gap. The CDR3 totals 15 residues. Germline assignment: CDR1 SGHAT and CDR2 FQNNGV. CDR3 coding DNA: TGTGCCAGCAGCTTAGTCAGGGCGACTAATGAAAAACTGTTTTTT. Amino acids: CASSLVRATNEKLFF. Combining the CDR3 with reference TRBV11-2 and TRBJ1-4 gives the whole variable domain EAGVAQSPRYKIIEKRQSVAFWCNPISGHATLYWYQQILGQGPKLLIQFQNNGVVDDSQLPKDRFSAERLKGVDSTLKIQPAKLEDSAVYLCASSLVRATNEKLFFGSGTQLSVL.

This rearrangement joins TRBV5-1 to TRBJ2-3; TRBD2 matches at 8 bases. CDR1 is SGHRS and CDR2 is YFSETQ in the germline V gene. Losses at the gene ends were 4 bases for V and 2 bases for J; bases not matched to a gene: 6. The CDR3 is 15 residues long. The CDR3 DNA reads TGCGCCAGCAGCCCAGCGGGGGCCCCCACAGATACGCAGTATTTT. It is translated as CASSPAGAPTDTQYF.

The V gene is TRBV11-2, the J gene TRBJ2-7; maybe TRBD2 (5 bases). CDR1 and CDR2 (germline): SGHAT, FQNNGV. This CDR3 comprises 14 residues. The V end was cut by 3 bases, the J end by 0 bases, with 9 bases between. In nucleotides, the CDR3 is TGTGCCAGCAGCTTGAGCGGTTCCTCCTACGAGCAGTACTTC. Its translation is CASSLSGSSYEQYF.

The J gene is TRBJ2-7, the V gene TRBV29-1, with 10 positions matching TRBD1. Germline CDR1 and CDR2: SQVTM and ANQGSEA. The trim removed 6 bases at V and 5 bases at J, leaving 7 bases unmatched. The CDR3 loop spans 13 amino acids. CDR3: CSVTRDRGDEQYF. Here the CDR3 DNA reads TGCAGCGTCACCCGGGACAGGGGAGACGAGCAGTACTTC.

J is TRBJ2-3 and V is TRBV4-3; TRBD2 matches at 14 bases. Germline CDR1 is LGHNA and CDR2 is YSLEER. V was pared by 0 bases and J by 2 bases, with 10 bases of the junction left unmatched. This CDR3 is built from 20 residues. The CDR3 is CASSQDWGPTSGGATDTQYF. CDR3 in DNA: TGCGCCAGCAGCCAAGATTGGGGACCGACTAGCGGGGGGGCCACAGATACGCAGTATTTT.

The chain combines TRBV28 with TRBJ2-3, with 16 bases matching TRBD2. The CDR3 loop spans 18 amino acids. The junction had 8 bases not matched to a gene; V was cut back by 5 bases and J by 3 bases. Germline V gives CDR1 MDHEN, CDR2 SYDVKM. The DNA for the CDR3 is TGTGCCAGCAGTGCGGGGACTAGCGGGAGGGGGCTGACAGATACGCAGTATTTT. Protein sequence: CASSAGTSGRGLTDTQYF.

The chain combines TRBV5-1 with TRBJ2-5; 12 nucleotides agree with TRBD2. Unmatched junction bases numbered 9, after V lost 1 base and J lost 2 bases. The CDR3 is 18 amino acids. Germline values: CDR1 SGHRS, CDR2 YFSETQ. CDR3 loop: CASSLRRLAGDVQETQYF. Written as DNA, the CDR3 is TGCGCCAGCAGCTTGAGAAGACTAGCGGGAGATGTTCAAGAGACCCAGTACTTC.

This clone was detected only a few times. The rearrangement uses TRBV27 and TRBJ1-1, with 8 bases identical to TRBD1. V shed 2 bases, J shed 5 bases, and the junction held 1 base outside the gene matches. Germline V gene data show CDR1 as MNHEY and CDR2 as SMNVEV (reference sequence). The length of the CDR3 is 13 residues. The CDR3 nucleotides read TGTGCCAGCAGTTTACGGGACAGGACTGAAGCTTTCTTT. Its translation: CASSLRDRTEAFF.

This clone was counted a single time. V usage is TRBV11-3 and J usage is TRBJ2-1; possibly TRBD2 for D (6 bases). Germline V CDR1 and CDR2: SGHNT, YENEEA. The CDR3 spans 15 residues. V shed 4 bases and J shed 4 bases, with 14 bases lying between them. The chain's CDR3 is CASSSRWGLYNEQFF. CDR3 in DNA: TGTGCCAGCAGCTCCCGATGGGGACTTTACAATGAGCAGTTCTTC.

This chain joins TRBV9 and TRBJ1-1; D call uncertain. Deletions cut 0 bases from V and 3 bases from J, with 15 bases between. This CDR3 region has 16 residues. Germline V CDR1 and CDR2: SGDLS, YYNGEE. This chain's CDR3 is CASSVEPHSLDTEAFF. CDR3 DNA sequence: TGTGCCAGCAGCGTAGAACCGCACAGCTTGGACACTGAAGCTTTCTTT.

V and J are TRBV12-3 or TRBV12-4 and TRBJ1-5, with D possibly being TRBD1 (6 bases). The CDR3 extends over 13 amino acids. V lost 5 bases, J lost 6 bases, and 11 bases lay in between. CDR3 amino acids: CASSVQGTQPQHF. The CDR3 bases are TGTGCCAGCAGTGTACAGGGTACTCAGCCCCAGCATTTT.

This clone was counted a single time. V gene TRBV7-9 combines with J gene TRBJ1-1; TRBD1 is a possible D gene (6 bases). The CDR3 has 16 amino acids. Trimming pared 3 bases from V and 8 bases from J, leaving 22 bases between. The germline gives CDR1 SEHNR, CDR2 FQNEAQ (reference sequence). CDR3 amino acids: CASSFPSIPGGPEAFF. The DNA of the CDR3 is TGTGCCAGCAGCTTCCCCTCCATACCGGGGGGCCCGGAAGCTTTCTTT.